The 13 T cell receptor beta chains presented below share a single source sample, sequenced in a study of T-cell memory formation after mild COVID-19. TCRdb re-called the 5' RACE reads with MiXCR, one entry per CDR3 protein. The table has about 280,000 distinct CDR3 sequences, over 7% seen once. The sample consisted of PBMCs or a T cell subset sorted from them (not recorded which). These receptors were obtained from a man in his late teens or twenties who had mild COVID-19 (a few samples of this study predate the infection). Cell type and time point are not known.

In its sample, this clonotype was seen a few times. This chain links TRBV5-4 with TRBJ2-1; tentative D call: TRBD1 (6 bases). The CDR3 loop spans 13 amino acids. Germline V gene lookup returns CDR1 SGHNT and CDR2 YYREEE (reference sequence). V was shortened by 7 bases and J by 7 bases, with 15 bases between the two germline ends. DNA of the CDR3: TGTGCCAGCCTGGGCAGGGGCTATAATGAGCAGTTCTTC. Protein: CASLGRGYNEQFF. Drawing the rest from reference TRBV5-4 and TRBJ2-1, the complete variable domain is ETGVTQSPTHLIKTRGQQVTLRCSSQSGHNTVSWYQQALGQGPQFIFQYYREEENGRGNFPPRFSGLQFPNYSSELNVNALELDDSALYLCASLGRGYNEQFFGPGTRLTVL.

This sequence joins TRBV6-6 and TRBJ2-4; 7 nucleotides align to TRBD2. V was clipped by 5 bases and J by 9 bases; unmatched bases: 4. The CDR3 runs 12 residues. Germline loops: CDR1 MNHNY, CDR2 SVGAGI (reference sequence). CDR3 residues: CASSRGVGIQYF. CDR3 in DNA: TGTGCCAGCAGTCGGGGGGTAGGCATTCAGTACTTC.

This clonotype came up a few times. V usage is TRBV5-1 and J usage is TRBJ2-2, with 9 bases identical to TRBD2. Trimming at V came to 2 bases and at J to 5 bases, leaving 4 bases not matched to a gene. Germline values: CDR1 SGHRS, CDR2 YFSETQ. CDR3 length: 15 residues. This CDR3 reads CASSFLAGSTGELFF. CDR3 DNA: TGCGCCAGCAGCTTCCTAGCGGGGAGTACCGGGGAGCTGTTTTTT.

This clonotype was seen a handful of times. Compared with germline, one end of the junction differs, possibly owing to a read error. This chain joins TRBV23-1 and TRBJ1-5; 9 nucleotides agree with TRBD1. TRBV23-1 is treated as an ORF (open reading frame) with a function not yet certain. CDR3 size: 19 residues. CDR3 DNA sequence: TGCTCCAGCAGTCAGTTTATGGACAGGGGTCACTATAGCAATCAGCCCCAGCATTTT. This codes for CSSSQFMDRGHYSNQPQHF.

This clonotype was counted ten times or more. The chain recombines TRBV5-1 with TRBJ2-3, with 7 bases matching TRBD1. The CDR3 spans 15 residues. Losses at the gene ends were 4 bases for V and 0 bases for J; bases not matched to a gene: 5. Per the germline V gene, CDR1 is SGHRS and CDR2 is YFSETQ. CDR3 coding DNA: TGCGCCAGCAGCCTGGACAGGATTAGCACAGATACGCAGTATTTT. It specifies CASSLDRISTDTQYF.

The sample holds a few counts of this clonotype. The chain has TRBV14 and TRBJ2-3; 7 bases map to TRBD1. Germline-derived CDR1 and CDR2 are SGHDN and FVKESK. This CDR3 comprises 19 residues. The J segment lost 2 bases and the V segment lost 4 bases, leaving 18 bases of the junction unmatched. In nucleotides, the CDR3 is TGTGCCAGCAGCCTTACAGACTTGGGACAGCGTCCCTTCACAGATACGCAGTATTTT. This sequence encodes CASSLTDLGQRPFTDTQYF.

This clonotype has only a few counts. CDR3 loop: CASSLGQGSEAFF. CDR3 sequence (DNA): TGCGCCAGCAGCTTAGGACAGGGGTCTGAAGCTTTCTTT. The V gene is TRBV5-1, the J gene TRBJ1-1; 9 nucleotides match TRBD1. With V trimmed by 2 bases and J by 6 bases, 2 bases remained unmatched. CDR3 length: 13 residues. CDR1 is SGHRS, CDR2 YFSETQ, per germline.

This clonotype was detected ten times or more. The genes are TRBV20-1 and TRBJ1-4; possible D gene TRBD1, 5 bases. The CDR3 has 14 amino acids. Germline CDR1 is DFQATT and CDR2 is SNEGSKA (reference sequence). CDR3 region: CSPAKQATNEKLFF. Here the CDR3 DNA reads TGCAGCCCCGCTAAACAGGCAACTAATGAAAAACTGTTTTTT.

The chain is built from TRBV5-1 and TRBJ2-5; TRBD1 or TRBD2 may be the D gene (5 bases each). Germline lookup yields CDR1 SGHRS and CDR2 YFSETQ. V was trimmed by 3 bases and J by 3 bases, leaving 27 bases between them. The CDR3 has 19 residues. This CDR3 is CASSWHGGIATARKETQYF. The CDR3 DNA reads TGCGCCAGCAGCTGGCATGGGGGTATCGCCACGGCCAGAAAAGAGACCCAGTACTTC.

This clonotype has only a few counts. The chain is built from TRBV7-9 and TRBJ1-3; D is perhaps TRBD1 (5 bases). The CDR3 totals 15 residues. Looked up from germline, CDR1 is SEHNR and CDR2 is FQNEAQ (reference sequence). Trimming took 3 bases from V and 2 from J, leaving 11 bases between them. The DNA of the CDR3 is TGTGCCAGCAGCTTCCTCGACAGAACTGGAAACACCATATATTTT. It codes for CASSFLDRTGNTIYF.

This clonotype was picked up many times. The chain uses TRBV7-9 and TRBJ2-7; 7 positions match TRBD1. Germline CDR1 and CDR2: SEHNR and FQNEAQ (reference sequence). The CDR3 contains 16 residues. V was pared by 4 bases and J by 0 bases, with 9 bases of the junction left unmatched. The chain's CDR3 is CASSSNRDSPSYEQYF. CDR3 sequence (DNA): TGTGCCAGCAGCTCCAACCGGGACAGCCCCTCCTACGAGCAGTACTTC.

In its sample, this clonotype was seen many times. This chain links TRBV18 with TRBJ2-7; no clear D. The V gene lost 3 bases and the J gene lost 0 bases, with 3 bases spanning the gap. Germline assignment: CDR1 KGHSH and CDR2 LQKENI. The CDR3 totals 12 residues. In nucleotides, the CDR3 is TGTGCCAGCTCACCCGGCTCCTACGAGCAGTACGTC. It specifies CASSPGSYEQYV.

This clonotype occurred many times. The chain combines TRBV5-5 with TRBJ2-3; D is undetermined. CDR3 length equals 15 residues. V lost 0 bases and J lost 0, with 8 bases in between. The germline CDR1 and CDR2 sequences are SGHKS and YYEKEE (reference sequence). For the CDR3, the DNA is TGTGCCAGCAGCTTGGGGGTAACTAGCACAGATACGCAGTATTTT. Amino acid sequence: CASSLGVTSTDTQYF. Filled out from reference TRBV5-5 and TRBJ2-3, the complete variable domain reads DAGVTQSPTHLIKTRGQQVTLRCSPISGHKSVSWYQQVLGQGPQFIFQYYEKEERGRGNFPDRFSARQFPNYSSELNVNALLLGDSALYLCASSLGVTSTDTQYFGPGTRLTVL.